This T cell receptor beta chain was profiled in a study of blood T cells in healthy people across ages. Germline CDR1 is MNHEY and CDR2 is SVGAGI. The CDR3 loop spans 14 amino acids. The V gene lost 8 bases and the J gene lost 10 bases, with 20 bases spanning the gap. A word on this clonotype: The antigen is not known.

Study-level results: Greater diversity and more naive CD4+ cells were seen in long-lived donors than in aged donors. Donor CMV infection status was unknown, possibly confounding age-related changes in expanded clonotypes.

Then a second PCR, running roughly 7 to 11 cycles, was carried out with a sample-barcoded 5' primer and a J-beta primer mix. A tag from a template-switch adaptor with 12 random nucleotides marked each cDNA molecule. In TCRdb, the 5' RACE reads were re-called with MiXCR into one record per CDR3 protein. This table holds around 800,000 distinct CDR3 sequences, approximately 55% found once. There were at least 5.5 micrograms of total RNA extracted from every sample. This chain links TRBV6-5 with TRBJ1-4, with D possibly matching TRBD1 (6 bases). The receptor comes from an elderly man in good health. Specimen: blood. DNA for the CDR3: TGTGCCAGCGGAATGGGGGGCGGCCAAGGAAAACTGTTTTTT. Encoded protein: CASGMGGGQGKLFF.